This TCR beta chain was found in a study of T-cell reconstitution after alpha-beta-depleted transplantation in children. Findings and caveats of the study: Fresh T-cell production supplied most of the T-cell counts and diversity seen one year after transplant.

In this sample, this clonotype turned up many times. The antigen remains undetermined. V dropped 0 bases and J dropped 6 bases, with 9 bases sitting between them. The CDR3 is made up of 13 amino acids. Germline CDR1 reads DFQATT; CDR2 reads SNEGSKA (reference sequence). Preparation of the TCRbeta library used unique molecular identifiers. TCRdb processed the PCR reads anew with MiXCR; each CDR3 protein has one entry. The table records about 240,000 distinct CDR3 sequences, about 25% of them present only once. This chain links TRBV20-1 with TRBJ1-5; possible D gene TRBD1, 6 bases. This receptor was taken from a girl aged 2 to 10 with Fanconi anemia, due to receive a stem cell transplant. Material: PBMCs, obtained before TCRalphabeta/CD19-depleted stem cell transplant. The CDR3 region has the DNA TGCAGTGCTAGAGATTCAGGGGTTCAGCCCCAGCATTTT. Its protein is CSARDSGVQPQHF.